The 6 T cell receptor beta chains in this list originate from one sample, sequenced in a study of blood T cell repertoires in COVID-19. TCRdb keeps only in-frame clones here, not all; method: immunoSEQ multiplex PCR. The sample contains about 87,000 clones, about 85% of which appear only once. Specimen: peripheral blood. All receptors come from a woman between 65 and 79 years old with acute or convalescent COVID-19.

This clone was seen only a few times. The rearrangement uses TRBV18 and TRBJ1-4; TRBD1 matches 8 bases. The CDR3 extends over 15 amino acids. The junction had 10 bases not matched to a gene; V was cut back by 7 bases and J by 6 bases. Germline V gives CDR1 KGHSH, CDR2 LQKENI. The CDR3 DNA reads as TGTGCCAGCTTCACCACATCACAGGGGGATGAAAAACTGTTTTTT. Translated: CASFTTSQGDEKLFF.

The CDR3, as DNA: TGTGCCAGCAGCCCGCAACCGGGACACAACACCGGGGAGCTGTTTTTT. Residues: CASSPQPGHNTGELFF. The chain is built from TRBV7-3 and TRBJ2-2; TRBD1 is a possible D gene (6 bases). Germline loops: CDR1 SGHTA, CDR2 FQGTGA. The V gene lost 5 bases and the J gene lost 2 bases, with 15 bases spanning the gap. This CDR3 contains 16 residues.

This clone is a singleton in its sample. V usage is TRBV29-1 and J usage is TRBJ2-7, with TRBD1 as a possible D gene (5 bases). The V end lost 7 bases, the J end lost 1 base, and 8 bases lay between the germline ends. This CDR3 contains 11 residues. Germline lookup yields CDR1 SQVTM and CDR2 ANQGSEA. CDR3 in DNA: TGCAGCGGGACACTATCCTACGAGCAGTACTTC. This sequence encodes CSGTLSYEQYF.

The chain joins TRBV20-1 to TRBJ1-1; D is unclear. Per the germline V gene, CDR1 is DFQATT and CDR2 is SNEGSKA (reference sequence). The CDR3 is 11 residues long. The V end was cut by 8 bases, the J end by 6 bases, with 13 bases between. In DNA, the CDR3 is TGCAGTCCTCGGGAGGCCGCTGAAGCTTTCTTT. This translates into CSPREAAEAFF.

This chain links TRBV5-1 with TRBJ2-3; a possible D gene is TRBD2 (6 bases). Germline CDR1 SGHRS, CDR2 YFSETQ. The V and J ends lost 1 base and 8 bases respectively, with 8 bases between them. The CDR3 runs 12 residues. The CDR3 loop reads CASSLNGGTQYF. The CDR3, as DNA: TGCGCCAGCAGCTTGAACGGGGGTACGCAGTATTTT.

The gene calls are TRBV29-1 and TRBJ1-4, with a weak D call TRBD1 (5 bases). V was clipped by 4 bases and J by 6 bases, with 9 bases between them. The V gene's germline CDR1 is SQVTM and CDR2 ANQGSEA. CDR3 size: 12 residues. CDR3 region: CSVGGGDEKLFF. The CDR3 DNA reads TGCAGCGTTGGCGGGGGTGATGAAAAACTGTTTTTT.